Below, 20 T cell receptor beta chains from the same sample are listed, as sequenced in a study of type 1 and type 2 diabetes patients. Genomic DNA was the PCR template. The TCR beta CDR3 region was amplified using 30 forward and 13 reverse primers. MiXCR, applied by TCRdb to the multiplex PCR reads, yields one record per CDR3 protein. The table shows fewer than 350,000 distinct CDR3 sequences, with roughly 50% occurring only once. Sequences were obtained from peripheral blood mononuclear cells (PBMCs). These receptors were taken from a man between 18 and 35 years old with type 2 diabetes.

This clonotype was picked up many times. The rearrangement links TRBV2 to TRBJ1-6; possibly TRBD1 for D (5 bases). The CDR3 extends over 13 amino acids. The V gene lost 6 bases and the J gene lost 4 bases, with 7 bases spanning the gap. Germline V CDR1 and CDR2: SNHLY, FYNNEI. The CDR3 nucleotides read TGTGCCAGCAGCGGACAATATAATTCACCCCTCCACTTT. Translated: CASSGQYNSPLHF.

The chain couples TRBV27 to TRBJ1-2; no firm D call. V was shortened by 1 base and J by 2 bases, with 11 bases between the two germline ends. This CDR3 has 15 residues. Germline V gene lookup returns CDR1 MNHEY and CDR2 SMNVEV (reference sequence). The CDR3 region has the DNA TGTGCCAGCAGTTTATTCGCAACGGGGAACTATGGCTACACCTTC. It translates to CASSLFATGNYGYTF.

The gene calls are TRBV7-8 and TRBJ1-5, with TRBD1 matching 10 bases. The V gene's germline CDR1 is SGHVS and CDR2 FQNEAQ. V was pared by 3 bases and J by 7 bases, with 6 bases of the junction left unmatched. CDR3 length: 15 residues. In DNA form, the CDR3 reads TGTGCCAGCAGCTTCCTCGGGACAGGGGAACAGCCCCAGCATTTT. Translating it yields CASSFLGTGEQPQHF.

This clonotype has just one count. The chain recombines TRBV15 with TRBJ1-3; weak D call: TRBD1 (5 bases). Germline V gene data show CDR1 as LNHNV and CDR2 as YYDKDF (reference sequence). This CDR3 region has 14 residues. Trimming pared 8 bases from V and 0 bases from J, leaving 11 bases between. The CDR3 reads CATGDGFSGNTIYF. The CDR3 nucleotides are TGTGCCACCGGGGACGGCTTCTCTGGAAACACCATATATTTT.

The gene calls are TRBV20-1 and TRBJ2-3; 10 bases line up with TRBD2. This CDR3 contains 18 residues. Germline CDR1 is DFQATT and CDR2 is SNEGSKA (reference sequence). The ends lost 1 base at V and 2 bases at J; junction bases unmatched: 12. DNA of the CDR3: TGCAGTGCTAGAGGTACTCTAGCGGGAGTGTTTCCCACAGATACGCAGTATTTT. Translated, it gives CSARGTLAGVFPTDTQYF.

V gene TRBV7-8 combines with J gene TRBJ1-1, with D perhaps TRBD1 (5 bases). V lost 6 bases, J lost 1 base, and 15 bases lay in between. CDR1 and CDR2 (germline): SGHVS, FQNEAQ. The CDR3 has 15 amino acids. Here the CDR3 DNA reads TGTGCCAGCAGTGCAACCGGGACGTCGAACACTGAAGCTTTCTTT. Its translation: CASSATGTSNTEAFF.

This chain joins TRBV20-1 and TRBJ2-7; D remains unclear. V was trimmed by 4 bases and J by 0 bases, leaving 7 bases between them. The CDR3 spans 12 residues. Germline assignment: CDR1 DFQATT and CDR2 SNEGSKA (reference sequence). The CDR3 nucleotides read TGCAGTGCTACCAGAAACTCCTACGAGCAGTACTTC. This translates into CSATRNSYEQYF.

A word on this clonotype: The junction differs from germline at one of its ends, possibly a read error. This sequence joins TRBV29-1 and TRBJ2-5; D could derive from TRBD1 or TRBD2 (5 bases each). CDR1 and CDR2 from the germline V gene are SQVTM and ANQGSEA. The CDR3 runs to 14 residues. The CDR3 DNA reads TGCATCGTTGCTCCGGGACCGCCGGGGGAGACCCAGTACTTC. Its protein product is CIVAPGPPGETQYF.

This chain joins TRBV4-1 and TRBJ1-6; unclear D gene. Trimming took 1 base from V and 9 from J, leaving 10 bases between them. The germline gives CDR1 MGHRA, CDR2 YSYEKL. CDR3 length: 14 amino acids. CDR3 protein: CASSQGNLISPLHF. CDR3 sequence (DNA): TGCGCCAGCAGCCAAGGAAACCTTATTTCACCCCTCCACTTT.

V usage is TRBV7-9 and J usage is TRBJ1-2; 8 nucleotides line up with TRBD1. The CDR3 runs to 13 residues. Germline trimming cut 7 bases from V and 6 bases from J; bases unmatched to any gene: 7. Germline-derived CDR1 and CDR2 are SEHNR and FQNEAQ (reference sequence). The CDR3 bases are TGTGCCAGCAACCAAGACAGGGGTAATGGCTACACCTTC. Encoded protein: CASNQDRGNGYTF.

CDR3 residues: CADILAEKETQYF. The CDR3 coding sequence is TGTGCTGATATACTAGCGGAGAAAGAGACCCAGTACTTC. The chain links TRBV12-5 to TRBJ2-5; TRBD2 matches 8 bases. From germline, CDR1 is LGHNT and CDR2 FRNRAP. The CDR3 is 13 residues long. V gave up 11 bases and J gave up 3 bases; unmatched junction bases: 8.

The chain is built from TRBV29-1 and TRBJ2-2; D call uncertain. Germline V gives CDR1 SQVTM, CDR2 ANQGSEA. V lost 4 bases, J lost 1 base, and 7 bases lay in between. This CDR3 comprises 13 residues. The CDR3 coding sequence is TGCAGCGTTGGCGCACGGAACACCGGGGAGCTGTTTTTT. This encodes CSVGARNTGELFF.

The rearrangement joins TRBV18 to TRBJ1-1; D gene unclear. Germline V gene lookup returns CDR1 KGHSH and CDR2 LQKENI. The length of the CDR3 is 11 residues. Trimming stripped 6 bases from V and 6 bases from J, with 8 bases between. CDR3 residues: CASSASAEAFF. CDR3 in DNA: TGTGCCAGCTCCGCTAGTGCTGAAGCTTTCTTT.

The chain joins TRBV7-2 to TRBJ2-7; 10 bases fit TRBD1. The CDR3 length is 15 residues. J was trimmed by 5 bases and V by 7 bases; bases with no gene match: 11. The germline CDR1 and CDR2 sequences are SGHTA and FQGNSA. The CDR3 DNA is TGTGCCAGCACTCTGGCGGACAGGGGGTTCAACGAGCAGTACTTC. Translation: CASTLADRGFNEQYF. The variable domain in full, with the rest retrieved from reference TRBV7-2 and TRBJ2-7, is GAGVSQSPSNKVTEKGKDVELRCDPISGHTALYWYRQSLGQGLEFLIYFQGNSAPDKSGLPSDRFSAERTGGSVSTLTIQRTQQEDSAVYLCASTLADRGFNEQYFGPGTRLTVT.

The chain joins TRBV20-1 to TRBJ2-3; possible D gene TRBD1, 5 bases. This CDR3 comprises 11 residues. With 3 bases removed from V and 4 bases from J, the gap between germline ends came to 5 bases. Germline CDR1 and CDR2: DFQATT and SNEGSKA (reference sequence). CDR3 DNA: TGCAGTGCTAGCAGGGCAGATACGCAGTATTTT. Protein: CSASRADTQYF.

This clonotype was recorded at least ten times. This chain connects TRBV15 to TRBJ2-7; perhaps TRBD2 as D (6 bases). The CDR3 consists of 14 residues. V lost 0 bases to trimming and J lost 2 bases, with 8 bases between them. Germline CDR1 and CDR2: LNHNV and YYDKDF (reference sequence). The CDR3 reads CATSRDGRTYEQYF. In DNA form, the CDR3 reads TGTGCCACCAGCAGAGACGGGAGAACCTACGAGCAGTACTTC. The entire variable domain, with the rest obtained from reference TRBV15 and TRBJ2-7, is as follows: DAMVIQNPRYQVTQFGKPVTLSCSQTLNHNVMYWYQQKSSQAPKLLFHYYDKDFNNEADTPDNFQSRRPNTSFCFLDIRSPGLGDTAMYLCATSRDGRTYEQYFGPGTRLTVT.

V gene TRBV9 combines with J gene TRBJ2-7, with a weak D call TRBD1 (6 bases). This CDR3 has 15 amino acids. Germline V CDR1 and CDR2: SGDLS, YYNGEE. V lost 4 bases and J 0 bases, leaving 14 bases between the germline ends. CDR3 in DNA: TGTGCCAGCAGCCTTAACAGGGATAACTCCTACGAGCAGTACTTC. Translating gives CASSLNRDNSYEQYF.

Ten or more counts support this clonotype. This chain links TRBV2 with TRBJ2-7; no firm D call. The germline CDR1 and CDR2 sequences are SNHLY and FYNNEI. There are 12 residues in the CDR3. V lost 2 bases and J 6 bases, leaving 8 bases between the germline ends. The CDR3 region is CASSEIASEQYF. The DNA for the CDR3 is TGTGCCAGCAGTGAAATAGCTTCCGAGCAGTACTTC.

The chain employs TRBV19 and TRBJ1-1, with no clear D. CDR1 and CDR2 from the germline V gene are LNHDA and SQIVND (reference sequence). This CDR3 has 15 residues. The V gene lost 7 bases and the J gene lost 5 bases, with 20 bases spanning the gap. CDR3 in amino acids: CASTPGRHPRTEAFF. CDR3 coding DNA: TGTGCCAGTACCCCCGGGCGGCATCCTCGTACTGAAGCTTTCTTT.

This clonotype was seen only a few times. The chain's CDR3 is CASSRGDPDEAFF. The CDR3 bases are TGTGCCAGCAGTCGCGGGGATCCGGATGAAGCTTTCTTT. This chain links TRBV6-4 with TRBJ1-1; D uncertain. Trimming took 5 bases from V and 7 from J, leaving 14 bases between them. This CDR3 is built from 13 residues. Germline CDR1 reads MRHNA; CDR2 reads SNTAGT.